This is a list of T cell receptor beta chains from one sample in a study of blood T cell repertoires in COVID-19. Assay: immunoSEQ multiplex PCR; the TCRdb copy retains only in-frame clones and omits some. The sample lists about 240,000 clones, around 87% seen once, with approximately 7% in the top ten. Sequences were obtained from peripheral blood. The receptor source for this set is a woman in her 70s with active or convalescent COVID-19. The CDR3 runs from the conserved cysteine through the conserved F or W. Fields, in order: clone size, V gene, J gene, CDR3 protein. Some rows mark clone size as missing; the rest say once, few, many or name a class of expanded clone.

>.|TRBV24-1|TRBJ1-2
CATSQGANYGYTF
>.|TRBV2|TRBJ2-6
CASLRGGDRADVLTF
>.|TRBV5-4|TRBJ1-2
CASSRGQGSGYTF
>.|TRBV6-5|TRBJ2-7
CASSYSNQGTPYEQYF
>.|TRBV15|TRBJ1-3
CATSSEPGNTIYF
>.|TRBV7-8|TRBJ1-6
CASSFKGGNSPLHF
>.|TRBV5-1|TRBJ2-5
CASSIEDRAGETQYF
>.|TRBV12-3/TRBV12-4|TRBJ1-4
CASNLDSGSKLFF
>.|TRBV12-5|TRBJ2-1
CASGLRQLSNEQFF
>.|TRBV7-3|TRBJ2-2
CASSEAGGNTGELFF
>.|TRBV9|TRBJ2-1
CASSVFVRDEQFF
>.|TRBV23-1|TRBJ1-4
CASSQGWRKGATNEKLFF
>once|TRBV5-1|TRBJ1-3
CASSLTGISGNTIYF
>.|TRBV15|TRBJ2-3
CATSRDRTSGDDTQYF
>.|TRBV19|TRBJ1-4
CASSFQREEKLFF
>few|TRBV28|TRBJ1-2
CASSPIRGNYGYTF
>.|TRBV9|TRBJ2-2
CASSVGGTGWTGELFF
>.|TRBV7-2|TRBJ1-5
CASSVPQTYQPQHF
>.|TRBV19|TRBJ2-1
CASSNGGQGSYNEQFF
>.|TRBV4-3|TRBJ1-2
CASSLQGPVPYGYTF
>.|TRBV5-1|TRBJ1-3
CASSPTGNWNTIYF
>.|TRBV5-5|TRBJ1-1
CASSHGSSGTEAFF
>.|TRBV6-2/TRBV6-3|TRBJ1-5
CASRLKWQGAGQPQHF
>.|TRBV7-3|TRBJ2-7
CASSFSGVGSYEQYF
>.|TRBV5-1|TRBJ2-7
CASSLASGESQYF
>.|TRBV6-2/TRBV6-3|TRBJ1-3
CASSYSTAGDSGNTIYF
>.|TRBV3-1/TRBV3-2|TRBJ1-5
CASSQDRDPHGGPQHF
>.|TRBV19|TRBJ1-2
CASSPSGGVTYGYTF
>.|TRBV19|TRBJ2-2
CASSSSPGQGYGTGELFF
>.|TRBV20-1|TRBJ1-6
CSASTGNQNSPLHF
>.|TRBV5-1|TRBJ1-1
CASSRGDSYTEAFF
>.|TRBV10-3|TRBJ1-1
CAISDSVAGGTEAFF
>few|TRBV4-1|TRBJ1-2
CASSHPKGTGDYGYTF
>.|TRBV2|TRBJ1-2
CASAGQGARGYTF
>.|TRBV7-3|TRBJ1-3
CASSMGPAGTIYF
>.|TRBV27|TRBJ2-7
CASSLLATYEQYF
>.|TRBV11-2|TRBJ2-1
CASTISGGVYNEQFF
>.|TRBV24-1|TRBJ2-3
CATSDAFGRGRGTDTQYF
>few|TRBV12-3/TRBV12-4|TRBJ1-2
CASSLLSGEFYTF
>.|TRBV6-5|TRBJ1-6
CATRRQIDSPLHF
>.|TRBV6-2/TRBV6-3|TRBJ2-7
CASSYSRYGEAEQYF
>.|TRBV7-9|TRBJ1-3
CASSLSDRGTIYF
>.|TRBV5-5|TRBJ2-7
CASSHGTPYTYEQYF
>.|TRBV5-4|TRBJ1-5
CASSLGGGSFGNQPQHF
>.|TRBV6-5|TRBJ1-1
CASSYARTVGTEAFF
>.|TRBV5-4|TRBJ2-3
CASRARAGVSTDTQYF
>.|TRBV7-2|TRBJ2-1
CASSLARTGGSEQFF
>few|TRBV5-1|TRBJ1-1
CASSTTDSAEAFF
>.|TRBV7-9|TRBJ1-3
CASSSDRVANTIYF
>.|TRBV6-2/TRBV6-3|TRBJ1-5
CASSFRDRGQWGQPQHF
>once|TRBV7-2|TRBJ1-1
CASSLRGGEAFF
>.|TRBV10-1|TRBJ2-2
CARRTGFPQSTFF
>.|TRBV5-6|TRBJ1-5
CASSPYLSGPQHF
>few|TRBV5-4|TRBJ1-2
CASSFAGQGANYGYTF